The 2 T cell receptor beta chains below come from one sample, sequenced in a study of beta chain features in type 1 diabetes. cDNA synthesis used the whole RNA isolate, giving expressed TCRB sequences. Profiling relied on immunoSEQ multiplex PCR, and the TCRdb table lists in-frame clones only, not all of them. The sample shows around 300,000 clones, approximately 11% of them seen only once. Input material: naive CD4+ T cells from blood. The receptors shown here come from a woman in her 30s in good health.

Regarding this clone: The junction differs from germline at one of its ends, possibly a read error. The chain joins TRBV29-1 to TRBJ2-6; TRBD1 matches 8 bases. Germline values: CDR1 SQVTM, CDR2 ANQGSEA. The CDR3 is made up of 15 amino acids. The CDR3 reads CSISDRASGPNVLTF. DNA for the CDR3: TGCAGTATTTCGGACAGGGCCTCTGGGCCCAACGTCCTGACTTTC.

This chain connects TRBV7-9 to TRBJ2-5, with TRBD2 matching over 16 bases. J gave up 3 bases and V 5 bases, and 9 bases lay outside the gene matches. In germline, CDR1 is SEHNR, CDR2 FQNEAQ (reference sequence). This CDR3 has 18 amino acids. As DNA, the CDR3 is TGTGCCAGCAGCGAAGGGACTAGCGGGAGGGGCTCAAAAGAGACCCAGTACTTC. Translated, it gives CASSEGTSGRGSKETQYF.